Below, 19 T cell receptor beta chains from the same sample are listed, as sequenced in a study of PD-L1 blockade in urothelial cancer. Generated by immunoSEQ multiplex PCR, the TCRdb table keeps only in-frame clones and is missing some. The sample includes 25,000 to 35,000 clones, more than 85% of them seen just once. Sequenced here: PBMCs, sampled around atezolizumab (anti-PD-L1) treatment. These receptors were collected from a man between 50 and 59 years old with urothelial cancer.

The chain couples TRBV28 to TRBJ1-2; D might be TRBD1 (6 bases). CDR1 is MDHEN, CDR2 SYDVKM, per germline. V lost 2 bases, J lost 7 bases, and 11 bases lay in between. This CDR3 has 13 amino acids. CDR3 nucleotides: TGTGCCAGCAGTTTAATGGGGGCGTCTGGCTACACCTTC. It codes for CASSLMGASGYTF.

By share, this clone ranks as medium-sized (0.01 to 0.1%). This rearrangement joins TRBV6-4 to TRBJ2-3; TRBD2 aligns across 9 bases. Germline values: CDR1 MRHNA, CDR2 SNTAGT. Germline trimming cut 8 bases from V and 5 bases from J; bases unmatched to any gene: 17. This CDR3 comprises 17 residues. The CDR3 nucleotides are TGTGCCAGCCCCGGTTCTGTAAAGCGGGGGGTTGTAGATACGCAGTATTTT. It is translated as CASPGSVKRGVVDTQYF.

The CDR3 spells CAISFLPQHF. CDR3 DNA: TGTGCCATCAGTTTCCTGCCCCAGCATTTT. The chain combines TRBV10-3 with TRBJ1-5; no clear D gene. Looked up from germline, CDR1 is ENHRY and CDR2 is SYGVKD. The CDR3 is 10 residues long. The V end was cut by 5 bases, the J end by 9 bases, with 5 bases between.

This clone was picked up one time. The V call is TRBV27, the J call TRBJ1-3; D uncertain. The CDR3 runs 14 residues. Germline V gives CDR1 MNHEY, CDR2 SMNVEV (reference sequence). Trimming cost V 6 bases and J 0 bases, with 9 bases left between them. CDR3 nucleotides: TGTGCCAGCAGCCACTTGAGCTCTGGAAACACCATATATTTT. This encodes CASSHLSSGNTIYF.

This clone showed up just once. This chain joins TRBV9 and TRBJ2-7, with 11 bases matching TRBD2. Per the germline V gene, CDR1 is SGDLS and CDR2 is YYNGEE. The CDR3 totals 16 residues. The ends lost 4 bases at V and 3 bases at J; junction bases unmatched: 9. The CDR3 DNA reads as TGTGCCAGCAGCCCAAGCATGGGACTAGCGGACTACGAGCAGTACTTC. This translates into CASSPSMGLADYEQYF.

The chain is built from TRBV19 and TRBJ1-5, with TRBD1 matching 9 bases. This CDR3 comprises 14 residues. Germline V gene lookup returns CDR1 LNHDA and CDR2 SQIVND (reference sequence). The ends lost 5 bases at V and 6 bases at J; junction bases unmatched: 5. CDR3 sequence: CASSFHRGLQPQHF. In nucleotides, the CDR3 is TGTGCCAGTAGTTTCCACAGGGGGCTTCAGCCCCAGCATTTT.

This sequence joins TRBV6-5 and TRBJ2-1; 7 nucleotides align to TRBD1. CDR1 MNHEY and CDR2 SVGAGI come from the germline V gene. This CDR3 spans 15 amino acids. Trimming removed 5 bases from V and 0 bases from J; junction bases left unmatched: 4. The DNA for the CDR3 is TGTGCCAGCAGTGCGGACAGGAGCTCCTACAATGAGCAGTTCTTC. Translated, it gives CASSADRSSYNEQFF.

This clone has only a few counts. The V call is TRBV10-2, the J call TRBJ2-6; tentatively, D is TRBD2 (6 bases). V lost 4 bases, J lost 4 bases, and 14 bases lay in between. The CDR3 covers 16 residues. From germline, CDR1 is WSHSY and CDR2 SAAADI. The CDR3 reads CASSAGGSGGANVLTF. The CDR3 DNA reads TGCGCCAGCAGTGCTGGAGGGTCGGGAGGGGCCAACGTCCTGACTTTC.

The chain joins TRBV28 to TRBJ1-2; D remains ambiguous. The length of the CDR3 is 15 residues. Germline-derived CDR1 and CDR2 are MDHEN and SYDVKM. V gave up 5 bases and J gave up 4 bases, with 17 bases separating them. DNA of the CDR3: TGTGCCAGCAGTCCTCCGCGGCAGGAGGTCTATGGCTACACCTTC. Its translation: CASSPPRQEVYGYTF.

The chain couples TRBV7-9 to TRBJ1-3, with a possible D match to TRBD1 (5 bases). This CDR3 has 16 residues. Trimming took 1 base from V and 1 from J, leaving 11 bases between them. Germline CDR1 SEHNR, CDR2 FQNEAQ (reference sequence). Written as DNA, the CDR3 is TGTGCCAGCAGCTTAGGTCCGACAGCTTCTGGAAACACCATATATTTT. Protein product: CASSLGPTASGNTIYF.

The chain links TRBV2 to TRBJ1-1; 8 nucleotides match TRBD1. Per germline, CDR1 SNHLY and CDR2 FYNNEI. The CDR3 covers 15 residues. V lost 4 bases to trimming and J lost 0 bases; unmatched junction nucleotides: 4. CDR3 nucleotides: TGTGCCAGCAGTGGCCAGGGGGCTTTGAACACTGAAGCTTTCTTT. Its translation is CASSGQGALNTEAFF.

The CDR3 nucleotides are TGTGCCAGCTCACCACTTCCTACAGGGGAGGCGAACACCGGGGAGCTGTTTTTT. Translation: CASSPLPTGEANTGELFF. J is TRBJ2-2 and V is TRBV18; D is possibly TRBD1 (7 bases). Between the trimmed V and J ends, which lost 1 base and 0 bases, there was a span of 15 bases. The CDR3 totals 18 residues. The germline V gene has CDR1 KGHSH and CDR2 LQKENI.

This chain links TRBV30 with TRBJ1-1; TRBD1 is a possible D gene (5 bases). The germline V gene encodes CDR1 GTSNPN and CDR2 SVGIG (reference sequence). Trimming shortened V by 3 bases and J by 2 bases, and 13 bases separated the two germline ends. CDR3 length: 14 amino acids. CDR3 in DNA: TGTGCCTGGAGGGAAGGGGCAGTAAACACTGAAGCTTTCTTT. Protein sequence: CAWREGAVNTEAFF.

The chain links TRBV7-3 to TRBJ1-5, with D possibly TRBD1 on 6 matching bases. Trimming stripped 7 bases from V and 8 bases from J, with 21 bases between. The germline V gene encodes CDR1 SGHTA and CDR2 FQGTGA. The CDR3 is made up of 15 amino acids. The DNA for the CDR3 is TGTGCCAGCAATCCCTGGAACAGGGTGGAAGAGCCCCAGCATTTT. Its translation: CASNPWNRVEEPQHF.

The V call is TRBV29-1, the J call TRBJ2-3, with TRBD2 matching 13 bases. Germline V gene lookup returns CDR1 SQVTM and CDR2 ANQGSEA. J gave up 5 bases and V 6 bases, and 11 bases lay outside the gene matches. The CDR3 is 16 amino acids. The CDR3, as DNA: TGCAGCGTAGAGGGGTTGGGACTAGCGGGGCGAGATACGCAGTATTTT. Encoded protein: CSVEGLGLAGRDTQYF.

The V call is TRBV5-4, the J call TRBJ2-1, with TRBD2 matching 9 bases. CDR1 and CDR2 (germline): SGHNT, YYREEE (reference sequence). The CDR3 sequence is 17 residues long. Trimming at V came to 0 bases and at J to 4 bases, leaving 8 bases not matched to a gene. The CDR3 nucleotides read TGTGCCAGCAGCTTGGTAAAAGGCCTAGCGGGGTACAATGAGCAGTTCTTC. Translated, it gives CASSLVKGLAGYNEQFF.

In DNA form, the CDR3 reads TGTGCCAGCAGCCAAGGGACAGGGGACACCGGGGAGCTGTTTTTT. Amino acids: CASSQGTGDTGELFF. The rearrangement links TRBV4-2 to TRBJ2-2; 9 positions agree with TRBD1. The germline gives CDR1 LGHNA, CDR2 YNFKEQ. This CDR3 spans 15 amino acids. With 1 base clipped from V and 3 bases from J, the junction kept 0 bases outside the gene matches.

Concerning this clone itself: An end of the junction differs from the germline gene, which may be a read error. The J gene is TRBJ2-7, the V gene TRBV5-6, with 7 bases identical to TRBD2. The CDR3 runs 11 residues. Germline V gene data show CDR1 as SGHDT and CDR2 as YYEEEE. This chain's CDR3 is CASTGGYGQYF. As DNA, the CDR3 is TGTGCCAGCACGGGGGGTTACGGGCAGTACTTC.

A single count supports this clone. The rearrangement links TRBV25-1 to TRBJ2-7, with 7 positions matching TRBD1. Germline V gene sequence: CDR1 MGHDK, CDR2 SYGVNS. This CDR3 comprises 14 residues. The V segment lost 8 bases and the J segment 3 bases; nucleotides outside the gene matches: 10. The CDR3 bases are TGTGCCAGCTCCCGAGGGGGCCTTAACTACGAGCAGTACTTC. This sequence encodes CASSRGGLNYEQYF.